This T cell receptor (beta chain) was recorded in a study of T cells in Graves' hyperthyroidism and ophthalmopathy. Regarding the study as a whole: With a median lead of around 6.7 months before onset, the model predicted ophthalmopathy. Clonotypes that were expanded in thyroid above 0.001 mostly appeared in blood too.

The investigators amplified TCR beta CDR3 regions from RNA transcripts. Initially, a first-round RT-PCR of the TCR CDR3 employed the HTBI primer set. TCRdb analysed the multiplex PCR reads with MiXCR anew, one entry per CDR3 protein. This sample has fewer than 250,000 distinct CDR3 sequences, with about 15% found just once. This clonotype has ten or more counts. What it binds is unknown. The length of the CDR3 is 15 residues. From germline, CDR1 is LGHDT and CDR2 YNNKEL (reference sequence). Trimming pared 1 base from V and 5 bases from J, leaving 13 bases between. Diagnostic assessment was based on clinical symptoms, serum thyroxine and TRAb, thyroid ultrasound and orbital computed tomography. The PBMCs had their origin in 10 ml of fresh peripheral blood.

Sequencing was done on a sample of blood. This receptor was identified in a woman aged 18-35 years with Graves' ophthalmopathy. The chain joins TRBV3-1 to TRBJ2-3, with D unclear. The DNA of the CDR3 is TGTGCCAGCAGCCAAGGCCCCTCCGGCGGAGATACGCAGTATTTT. Amino acids: CASSQGPSGGDTQYF.